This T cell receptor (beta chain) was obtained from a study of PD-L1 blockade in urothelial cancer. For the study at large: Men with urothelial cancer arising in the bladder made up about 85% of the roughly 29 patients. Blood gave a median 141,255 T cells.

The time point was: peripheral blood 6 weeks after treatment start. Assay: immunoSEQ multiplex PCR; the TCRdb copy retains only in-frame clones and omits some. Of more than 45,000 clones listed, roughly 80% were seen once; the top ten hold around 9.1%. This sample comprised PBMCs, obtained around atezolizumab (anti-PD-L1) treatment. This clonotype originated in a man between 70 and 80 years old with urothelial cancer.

The DNA for the CDR3 is TGTGCCAGCAGTGCCGAGCCAAGCCTCAATGAAAAACTGTTTTTT. Encoded protein: CASSAEPSLNEKLFF. The rearrangement links TRBV6-1 to TRBJ1-4; no clear D. The CDR3 loop spans 15 amino acids. Germline CDR1 MNHNS, CDR2 SASEGT. V lost 4 bases, J lost 5 bases, and 14 bases lay in between.